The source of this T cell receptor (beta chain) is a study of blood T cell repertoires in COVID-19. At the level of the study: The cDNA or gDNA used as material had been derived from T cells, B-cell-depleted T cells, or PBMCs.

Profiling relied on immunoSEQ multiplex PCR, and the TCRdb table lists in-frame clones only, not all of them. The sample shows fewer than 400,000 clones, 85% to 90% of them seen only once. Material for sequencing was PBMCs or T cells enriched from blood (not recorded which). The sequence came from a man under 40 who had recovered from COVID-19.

CDR3 in amino acids: CASSLGGRSSTDTQYF. DNA for the CDR3: TGCGCCAGCAGCTTGGGGGGGCGGTCTAGCACAGATACGCAGTATTTT. The gene calls are TRBV5-1 and TRBJ2-3, with D tentatively TRBD1 (6 bases). The germline V and J ends were trimmed by 0 bases and 0 bases, with 11 bases remaining between them. The CDR3 is made up of 16 amino acids. Germline V gene lookup returns CDR1 SGHRS and CDR2 YFSETQ.